The 26 T cell receptor beta chains below all came from one sample that was sequenced in a study of control samples from healthy donors and cancer patients (dated by TCRdb to 2020 to 2022). The protocol used for the library was the immunoSEQ multiplex PCR assay. This immuneACCESS table, as held by TCRdb, lists in-frame sequences with V and J called but not all clones. Of the missing ones, under half trace to an unresolved V gene in checked studies; the others have no known cause. Present in this sample are around 150,000 clones, 85% to 90% of which were seen just once. The ten top clones hold about 12% of the sample. The material sequenced was blood. These TCRs come from a young man in good health.

This chain links TRBV19 with TRBJ2-1, with 7 positions matching TRBD2. The CDR3 covers 16 residues. J gave up 0 bases and V 5 bases, and 7 bases lay outside the gene matches. Germline V lookup: CDR1 LNHDA, CDR2 SQIVND (reference sequence). The CDR3 bases are TGTGCCAGTAGTGACGCAGCGGGGTACTCCTACAATGAGCAGTTCTTC. Amino acid sequence: CASSDAAGYSYNEQFF.

CDR3: CASSPRLQNANSPLHF. CDR3 DNA sequence: TGTGCCAGCTCACCACGGCTGCAGAACGCGAATTCACCCCTCCACTTT. The rearrangement joins TRBV18 to TRBJ1-6; D not resolved. The CDR3 is 16 residues long. Germline lookup yields CDR1 KGHSH and CDR2 LQKENI. The V end lost 1 base, the J end lost 7 bases, and 14 bases lay between the germline ends.

V is TRBV15 and J is TRBJ1-4, with 9 bases fitting TRBD1. Germline V gene data show CDR1 as LNHNV and CDR2 as YYDKDF (reference sequence). The CDR3 has 18 amino acids. The ends lost 2 bases at V and 0 bases at J; junction bases unmatched: 7. CDR3 loop: CATSRSRTGAATNEKLFF. CDR3 in DNA: TGTGCCACCAGCAGATCCAGGACAGGGGCAGCAACTAATGAAAAACTGTTTTTT.

This clone appeared many times. This chain joins TRBV29-1 and TRBJ1-2; no firm D call. The CDR3 extends over 12 amino acids. V lost 4 bases, J lost 4 bases, and 10 bases lay in between. From germline, CDR1 is SQVTM and CDR2 ANQGSEA. The CDR3 sequence is CSVGRAGYGYTF. The DNA of the CDR3 is TGCAGCGTTGGCCGGGCTGGCTATGGCTACACCTTC.

CDR3 DNA: TGTGCCAGCTCTCGAGCGGAAGAGACCCAGTACTTC. Translated, it gives CASSRAEETQYF. V and J are TRBV7-3 and TRBJ2-5; weak D call: TRBD2 (5 bases). Germline V gene lookup returns CDR1 SGHTA and CDR2 FQGTGA. The length of the CDR3 is 12 residues. Between the trimmed V and J ends, which lost 8 bases and 3 bases, there was a span of 10 bases.

In its sample, this clone was seen once. V and J are TRBV6-6 and TRBJ2-3; 9 bases map to TRBD1. The germline V gene has CDR1 MNHNY and CDR2 SVGAGI (reference sequence). The CDR3 length is 14 residues. V dropped 10 bases and J dropped 4; count of bases not matched to a gene: 9. Here the CDR3 DNA reads TGTGCCATTGGAGGACAGGGGCAGGCAGATACGCAGTATTTT. It yields the protein CAIGGQGQADTQYF.

This clone has only one observation. This sequence joins TRBV4-3 and TRBJ2-1; no definite D call. This CDR3 spans 16 amino acids. Trimming took 0 bases from V and 4 from J, leaving 13 bases between them. CDR1 and CDR2 from the germline V gene are LGHNA and YSLEER. Here the CDR3 DNA reads TGCGCCAGCAGCCAAGATTCGGACGGAAAATACAATGAGCAGTTCTTC. Translation gives CASSQDSDGKYNEQFF.

The chain joins TRBV5-6 to TRBJ1-2; the match to TRBD1 covers 7 bases. After removal of 0 bases from V and 5 bases from J, the junction contained 4 bases not matched to a gene. There are 14 residues in the CDR3. Germline V gene lookup returns CDR1 SGHDT and CDR2 YYEEEE. For the CDR3, the DNA is TGTGCCAGCAGCTTGGACAGGGGCCTTTATGGCTACACCTTC. Translating it yields CASSLDRGLYGYTF.

In its sample, this clone was seen a few times. The rearrangement joins TRBV15 to TRBJ1-5; 8 nucleotides line up with TRBD1. CDR1 is LNHNV, CDR2 YYDKDF, per germline (reference sequence). With V trimmed by 5 bases and J by 3 bases, 6 bases remained unmatched. This CDR3 contains 15 residues. The CDR3, as DNA: TGTGCCACCAGCGTAGACAGGGGAAACAATCAGCCCCAGCATTTT. It specifies CATSVDRGNNQPQHF.

This clone was seen a single time. This chain joins TRBV24-1 and TRBJ2-1, with D maybe TRBD2 (5 bases). CDR1 is KGHDR, CDR2 SFDVKD, per germline. The CDR3 has 14 residues. Trimming removed 5 bases from V and 9 bases from J, with 16 bases in between. CDR3 protein: CATSAPSRAGEQFF. The DNA of the CDR3 is TGTGCCACCAGTGCCCCCTCGAGGGCAGGTGAGCAGTTCTTC.

The chain is built from TRBV4-1 and TRBJ2-5, with unresolved D. Germline V gives CDR1 MGHRA, CDR2 YSYEKL. The length of the CDR3 is 14 residues. V was cut by 2 bases and J by 5 bases, with 12 bases left in between. The CDR3 spells CASSQHLVGETQYF. The DNA of the CDR3 is TGCGCCAGCAGCCAACACCTAGTGGGGGAGACCCAGTACTTC.

The gene calls are TRBV2 and TRBJ2-7; unclear D gene. The V gene lost 6 bases and the J gene lost 3 bases, with 9 bases spanning the gap. Germline V gene data show CDR1 as SNHLY and CDR2 as FYNNEI. This CDR3 region has 12 residues. The DNA for the CDR3 is TGTGCCAGCAGGGATATTAACTACGAGCAGTACTTC. It encodes CASRDINYEQYF.

The genes are TRBV28 and TRBJ1-2; D not certain. The V end was cut by 0 bases, the J end by 5 bases, with 7 bases between. The germline gives CDR1 MDHEN, CDR2 SYDVKM. This CDR3 region has 13 residues. DNA of the CDR3: TGTGCCAGCAGTTTATGGTCAGCATATGGCTACACCTTC. Protein: CASSLWSAYGYTF.

The V gene is TRBV7-9, the J gene TRBJ1-6, with TRBD1 identical over 7 bases. This CDR3 comprises 15 residues. V gave up 4 bases and J gave up 6 bases; unmatched junction bases: 6. Germline CDR1 reads SEHNR; CDR2 reads FQNEAQ (reference sequence). This CDR3 reads CASSSNRGSNSPLHF. DNA of the CDR3: TGTGCCAGCAGCTCCAACAGGGGATCTAATTCACCCCTCCACTTT.

The DNA for the CDR3 is TGCGCCAGCAGCCACAGCGGGAGCCGGTCCTACAATGAGCAGTTCTTC. Protein sequence: CASSHSGSRSYNEQFF. The chain couples TRBV4-1 to TRBJ2-1; 8 nucleotides align to TRBD2. CDR3 length: 16 amino acids. V lost 3 bases, J lost 1 base, and 5 bases stayed unmatched. From germline, CDR1 is MGHRA and CDR2 YSYEKL.

This clone came up once. The chain couples TRBV18 to TRBJ1-3; D gene uncertain. This CDR3 region has 16 residues. CDR1 and CDR2 from the germline V gene are KGHSH and LQKENI. V dropped 3 bases and J dropped 0 bases, with 12 bases sitting between them. The CDR3 sequence is CASSPLPGDSGNTIYF. The CDR3 DNA reads as TGTGCCAGCTCACCTTTACCGGGAGACTCTGGAAACACCATATATTTT.

This rearrangement joins TRBV30 to TRBJ1-6; D perhaps matches TRBD1 (6 bases). CDR1 GTSNPN and CDR2 SVGIG come from the germline V gene (reference sequence). V was trimmed by 5 bases and J by 6 bases, leaving 11 bases between them. The CDR3 length is 13 residues. The CDR3 nucleotides are TGTGCCTGGGCACAGGGCTTTAATTCACCCCTCCACTTT. It yields the protein CAWAQGFNSPLHF.

The J gene is TRBJ1-4, the V gene TRBV2; tentatively, D is TRBD1 (5 bases). Germline CDR1 reads SNHLY; CDR2 reads FYNNEI. The CDR3 has 13 amino acids. Trimming pared 6 bases from V and 7 bases from J, leaving 12 bases between. As DNA, the CDR3 is TGTGCCAGCAGAGGAGGGACGGGTGAAAAACTGTTTTTT. Its translation is CASRGGTGEKLFF. Combining the CDR3 with reference TRBV2 and TRBJ1-4 gives the whole variable domain EPEVTQTPSHQVTQMGQEVILRCVPISNHLYFYWYRQILGQKVEFLVSFYNNEISEKSEIFDDQFSVERPDGSNFTLKIRSTKLEDSAMYFCASRGGTGEKLFFGSGTQLSVL.

The chain employs TRBV6-5 and TRBJ1-1; 10 bases line up with TRBD1. Germline CDR1 and CDR2: MNHEY and SVGAGI. J lost 4 bases, V lost 4 bases, and 9 bases had no gene match. The CDR3 length is 16 residues. CDR3 bases: TGTGCCAGCAGTTGGTCAAGGACAGGGGGGGGCACTGAAGCTTTCTTT. Amino acids: CASSWSRTGGGTEAFF.

The V and J genes are TRBV27 and TRBJ1-3; no firm D call. V dropped 2 bases and J dropped 0 bases, with 5 bases sitting between them. The CDR3 covers 14 residues. Per germline, CDR1 MNHEY and CDR2 SMNVEV (reference sequence). CDR3 sequence (DNA): TGTGCCAGCAGTTTAACAAGCTCTGGAAACACCATATATTTT. As protein: CASSLTSSGNTIYF.

J is TRBJ2-7 and V is TRBV2; possibly TRBD1 for D (6 bases). Trimming shortened V by 9 bases and J by 1 base, and 10 bases separated the two germline ends. Per germline, CDR1 SNHLY and CDR2 FYNNEI. CDR3 length: 12 amino acids. The CDR3 region has the DNA TGTGCCAGTAACAGGGAATCCTACGAGCAGTACTTC. It translates to CASNRESYEQYF.

V and J are TRBV2 and TRBJ2-2; 7 positions agree with TRBD2. J was trimmed by 0 bases and V by 8 bases; bases with no gene match: 6. Looked up from germline, CDR1 is SNHLY and CDR2 is FYNNEI. This CDR3 has 15 amino acids. The DNA of the CDR3 is TGTGCCAGCCGCAGTGGGACTACGAACACCGGGGAGCTGTTTTTT. Translating it yields CASRSGTTNTGELFF.

CDR3 region: CANNSGSGEQFF. The CDR3 region has the DNA TGTGCCAATAACAGCGGGAGCGGTGAGCAGTTCTTC. The genes are TRBV19 and TRBJ2-1; 8 positions match TRBD2. The CDR3 covers 12 residues. The V segment lost 10 bases and the J segment 9 bases; nucleotides outside the gene matches: 8. Germline CDR1 and CDR2: LNHDA and SQIVND (reference sequence).

The V gene is TRBV7-9, the J gene TRBJ1-5; D is unclear. V lost 3 bases, J lost 9 bases, and 9 bases lay in between. The CDR3 contains 12 residues. Germline V gene sequence: CDR1 SEHNR, CDR2 FQNEAQ (reference sequence). In nucleotides, the CDR3 is TGTGCCAGCAGCTTCCGGGGTTCGCCCCAGCATTTT. As protein: CASSFRGSPQHF.

The gene calls are TRBV2 and TRBJ1-2, with 10 bases identical to TRBD1. Germline CDR1 SNHLY, CDR2 FYNNEI. The ends lost 6 bases at V and 8 bases at J; junction bases unmatched: 9. This CDR3 is 14 amino acids long. The CDR3 region has the DNA TGTGCCAGCAGAGCCGAGACAGGGGGCGGGGGCTACACCTTC. Translating it yields CASRAETGGGGYTF.

The chain couples TRBV3-1 (or the pseudogene TRBV3-2) to TRBJ2-7; no clear D. The CDR3 runs 14 residues. Trimming took 1 base from V and 4 from J, leaving 11 bases between them. Per germline, CDR1 LGHDT and CDR2 YNNKEL (reference sequence). Here the CDR3 reads CASSQGDRRYEQYF. The DNA for the CDR3 is TGTGCCAGCAGCCAAGGAGACCGCAGATACGAGCAGTACTTC.